This T cell receptor beta chain comes out of a study of blood T cell repertoires in COVID-19 (TCRdb year 2020). About the investigation overall: Samples from collaborators originated in the United States, Italy and Spain and spanned both the acute and convalescent phases of COVID-19. The prospective study material was composed of cDNA or gDNA derived from T cells, B-cell-depleted T cells, or PBMCs. The dataset comprised deeply sampled blood TCRbeta repertoires from subjects exposed to, actively infected with, or recovered from COVID-19. The repertoires were released in a freely available public database intended as a resource for research on the immune response to SARS-CoV-2. The samples were drawn from two sources: the first 160 participants of the ongoing ImmuneRACE study, and 1,000 to 1,500 subjects contributed by 6 global collaborators. The sample metadata nearly always contained a de-identified subject ID, COVID-19 status, age in years and sex. Where available, HLA class I and class II types were obtained from metadata supplied by the sample provider rather than from assay-based typing. Broader findings and caveats from the paper: Clinical and demographic metadata were provided uncurated, with the amount varying by source and participant.

Concerning this clone itself: The target of this receptor is not known. Per-nucleotide qualities are absent, and no much larger clonotype sits a single base away.

TCRbeta CDR3 regions were amplified from genomic DNA using the immunoSEQ Assay, a bias-controlled multiplex PCR. Turning to the authors' computational methods: The number of nucleated cells in each sample was estimated from the amplification of reference gene primers within the assay. To quantify the absolute abundance of each unique TCRbeta CDR3 rearrangement, sequence reads were collapsed and filtered. For each sample, productive Simpson clonality was calculated by taking the square root of Simpson's diversity index across productive rearrangements. TCRdb stores this immuneACCESS table with in-frame sequences only. Part of the clones is absent; in the studies checked, under half of the shortfall reflects unresolved V genes, and no reason is known for the rest. V, J and clone size are those of that table, while D and trimming were read from the DNA. This sample is represented by under 350,000 clones; about nine tenths of them were singletons. More than 6% of the sample rests with the top ten.

Including the terminal cysteine and phenylalanine, the CDR3 comprises 17 residues. Only CDR3 DNA remains: 51 bases, in frame from the first base. Here V drops 2 bases and J drops 5 bases, and the junction holds 11 bases not matched to any gene. In the germline V gene, CDR1 corresponds to SGHRS and CDR2 to YFSETQ. In Seattle, one collaborating source enrolled patients while the infection was active and tracked those patients longitudinally over the course of disease. The collaborating institutions used their own protocols to collect whole blood in K2EDTA tubes. For TCRbeta analysis, collaborators shipped samples as frozen whole blood, isolated PBMCs, or DNA extracted from either of those sample types.

The receptor's source is a woman between 25 and 40 years old with COVID-19, enrolled during active disease. The sample was peripheral blood. The chain joins TRBV5-1 to TRBJ2-7, with 12 middle bases fitting TRBD2. This receptor has the CDR3 CASSLEGLAGTYNEQYF. The sequenced DNA: TGCGCCAGCAGCTTAGAAGGACTAGCGGGGACGTACAACGAGCAGTACTTC.